A selection of T cell receptor beta chains follows, all from one sample in a study of Ad26.COV2.S vaccination and SARS-CoV-2 variants. The table came from immunoSEQ multiplex PCR; TCRdb's copy has only in-frame clones and leaves some out. The sample holds some 250,000 clones, 88% seen once. Sample: peripheral blood, taken in a trial of Ad26.COV2.S vaccine versus placebo. The origin of the receptors is a person between 18 and 65 years old who received the Ad26.COV2.S COVID-19 vaccine or a placebo. Both conserved end residues are part of each CDR3. The D gene is left open where the match is weak. The size entry is marked missing in some rows and otherwise reads once, few, many or a size class.

j_call | v_call | d_call | clone_size | cdr3_nt | cdr3_aa
TRBJ1-5 | TRBV6-5 | NA | NA | TGTGCCAGCAGTTCCGCCGTAGGGCCCCAGCATTTT | CASSSAVGPQHF
TRBJ2-1 | TRBV24-1 | NA | NA | TGTGCCACCAGTGAGTCGGGGACGGGCGGGTACAATGAGCAGTTCTTC | CATSESGTGGYNEQFF
TRBJ1-1 | TRBV18 | NA | NA | TGTGCCAGCTCACTCAGAGAAATGAACACTGAAGCTTTCTTT | CASSLREMNTEAFF
TRBJ1-6 | TRBV28 | TRBD1 | NA | TGTGCCAGCACCCCAGGGGGCTCCTATAATTCACCCCTCCACTTT | CASTPGGSYNSPLHF
TRBJ2-1 | TRBV10-1 | NA | NA | TGCGCCAGCAGCCCCAGACTTAGCTCCTACAATGAGCAGTTCTTC | CASSPRLSSYNEQFF
TRBJ2-3 | TRBV5-6 | TRBD2 | NA | TGTGCCAGCAGCCCCGATAGCGGGGGGGCCGGGACAGATACGCAGTATTTT | CASSPDSGGAGTDTQYF
TRBJ2-5 | TRBV6-5 | TRBD1 | NA | TGTGCCAGCAGCGGAAGGGGCAGGGGGGAGACCCAGTACTTC | CASSGRGRGETQYF
TRBJ1-3 | TRBV5-1 | NA | NA | TGCGCCAGCAGCTTGGCACCAGACCTCTCTGGAAACACCATATATTTT | CASSLAPDLSGNTIYF
TRBJ2-7 | TRBV10-3 | TRBD1 | few | TGTGCCATCAGTGGGGACAGGGGGTCCTACGAGCAGTACTTC | CAISGDRGSYEQYF
TRBJ1-1 | TRBV19 | TRBD1 | NA | TGTGCCAGTCTCAAACAGGGGACGAACACTGAAGCTTTCTTT | CASLKQGTNTEAFF
TRBJ2-1 | TRBV4-3 | NA | NA | TGCGCCAGCAGCCTATGGTACGACACTTTCGATAATGAGCAGTTCTTC | CASSLWYDTFDNEQFF
TRBJ2-4 | TRBV6-6 | TRBD2 | NA | TGTGCCAGCAGTTCCGGACTAGGGCAGAACATTCAGTACTTC | CASSSGLGQNIQYF
TRBJ2-7 | TRBV3-1/TRBV3-2 | TRBD1 | once | TGTGCCAGCAGCCAAGCAGCGACAGGGGGTAAAGGGCAGTACTTC | CASSQAATGGKGQYF
TRBJ2-1 | TRBV3-1/TRBV3-2 | NA | NA | TGTGCCAGCAGCCACCTCGCCTGGGGCGGAGATTACTCTGAGCAGTTCTTC | CASSHLAWGGDYSEQFF
TRBJ2-5 | TRBV11-2 | NA | NA | TGTGCCAGCAGCCTGCAAGAGACCCAGTACTTC | CASSLQETQYF
TRBJ1-5 | TRBV6-6 | NA | NA | TGTGCCAGCAGTCAACAGGGAAGTCAGCCCCAGCATTTT | CASSQQGSQPQHF
TRBJ1-1 | TRBV19 | NA | NA | TGTGCCAGTCCCCCGTCCCCCACAGGGGAAGCTTTCTTT | CASPPSPTGEAFF
TRBJ1-4 | TRBV28 | NA | NA | TGTGCCAGCACCCCAAGGGTTCGGGAGGAAAAACTGTTTTTT | CASTPRVREEKLFF
TRBJ2-5 | TRBV7-7 | NA | NA | TGTGCTAGCAGCTTAGCCGACAGCCGACAAGAGACCCAGTACTTC | CASSLADSRQETQYF
TRBJ2-7 | TRBV10-1 | NA | few | TGCGCCAGCATCAGGTTGTCGGGGGCGTACGAGCAGTACTTC | CASIRLSGAYEQYF
TRBJ2-1 | TRBV18 | NA | NA | TGTGCCAGCTCACCACCGGAGGGGTTGGCCTACAATGAGCAGTTCTTC | CASSPPEGLAYNEQFF
TRBJ2-2 | TRBV13 | NA | NA | TGTGCCAGCAGCCTTCCAGGCGCTAGCACCGGGGAGCTGTTTTTT | CASSLPGASTGELFF
TRBJ1-1 | TRBV11-3 | NA | NA | TGTGCCAGCAGCGACGCAGGGTTGGACACTGAAGCTTTCTTT | CASSDAGLDTEAFF
TRBJ1-5 | TRBV7-8 | NA | NA | TGTGCCAGCAGCTTAGCGACGGGCGGGGGCCAGGGCGCTAATCAGCCCCAGCATTTT | CASSLATGGGQGANQPQHF
TRBJ2-1 | TRBV24-1 | NA | NA | TGTGCCACCAGTGACTCGGGACGGCTCTACAATGAGCAGTTCTTC | CATSDSGRLYNEQFF
TRBJ1-4 | TRBV10-2 | NA | NA | TGCGCCAGCAGCGGAGGTGGAGTTTGGAGCGAAAAACTGTTTTTT | CASSGGGVWSEKLFF
TRBJ2-5 | TRBV5-8 | NA | NA | TGTGCCAGCAGCTTGCTCTTCCTGGACCAGTACTTC | CASSLLFLDQYF
TRBJ2-7 | TRBV29-1 | NA | NA | TGCAGCGCCGCTTCAGGGGGGGCCGGCGAGCAGTACTTC | CSAASGGAGEQYF
TRBJ2-5 | TRBV7-9 | TRBD1 | NA | TGTGCCAGCAGCTTACCAGGGGGTCGGGAGACCCAGTACTTC | CASSLPGGRETQYF
TRBJ1-1 | TRBV28 | NA | NA | TGTGCCAGCAGTCTTCTCCTCTCTTGGCAGGGGAACACTGAAGCTTTCTTT | CASSLLLSWQGNTEAFF
TRBJ2-1 | TRBV5-4 | TRBD1 | NA | TGTGCCAGCAGGTCCCCAGGGGGCGCGAGCAATGAGCAGTTCTTC | CASRSPGGASNEQFF
TRBJ1-5 | TRBV3-1/TRBV3-2 | NA | NA | TGTGCCAGCAGCCACTACACGAATCAGCCCCAGCATTTT | CASSHYTNQPQHF
TRBJ2-1 | TRBV5-1 | TRBD2 | NA | TGCGCCAGCAGCCCGGGACTAGCGGGGGTACCCGACAATGAGCAGTTCTTC | CASSPGLAGVPDNEQFF
TRBJ2-7 | TRBV27 | NA | NA | TGTGCCAGCAGGCGGACAGTCTATTACGAGCAGTACTTC | CASRRTVYYEQYF
TRBJ2-3 | TRBV28 | NA | NA | TGTGCCAGCAGTCCCGCCGGGACACTTTTCACAGATACGCAGTATTTT | CASSPAGTLFTDTQYF
TRBJ1-2 | TRBV28 | NA | NA | TGTGCCAGCAGTTTGGCCACAGGGAGATATGGCTACACCTTC | CASSLATGRYGYTF
TRBJ2-7 | TRBV9 | NA | NA | TGTGCCAGCAGCGAAGGCTTTACAGGAGGACCCTACGAGCAGTACTTC | CASSEGFTGGPYEQYF
TRBJ2-2 | TRBV5-1 | TRBD2 | NA | TGCGCCAGCAGCTGGAGCGGGAGCGCAAGCGGGGAGCTGTTTTTT | CASSWSGSASGELFF
TRBJ1-4 | TRBV7-9 | TRBD1 | few | TGTGCCAGCAGCTTAGGGGACAGGGGCGCAACTAATGAAAAACTGTTTTTT | CASSLGDRGATNEKLFF
TRBJ1-1 | TRBV24-1 | NA | NA | TGTGCCACCCGGGACGACCTGGGGACTGAAGCTTTCTTT | CATRDDLGTEAFF
TRBJ1-2 | TRBV6-1 | NA | NA | TGTGCCAGCAGTGAAGCGTTGCAGACCTGGGGCTATGGCTACACCTTC | CASSEALQTWGYGYTF
TRBJ2-3 | TRBV2 | NA | NA | TGTGCCAGCAGGGGAGACAGGACCTTCACAGATACGCAGTATTTT | CASRGDRTFTDTQYF
TRBJ2-7 | TRBV7-2 | TRBD2 | NA | TGTGCCAGCAGCCCCGGGGGGGCTCTCACTTACGAGCAGTACTTC | CASSPGGALTYEQYF
TRBJ2-7 | TRBV3-1/TRBV3-2 | NA | few | TGTGCCAGCAGCCTGGAATGGCGGGGCGAGCAGTACTTC | CASSLEWRGEQYF
TRBJ1-4 | TRBV5-5 | NA | NA | TGTGCCAGCAGCTTAAAAGGGAGGACTAATGAAAAACTGTTTTTT | CASSLKGRTNEKLFF